These T cell receptor beta chains were read from a single sample in a study of PD-1 blockade in classical Hodgkin lymphoma. The method was immunoSEQ multiplex PCR; TCRdb's version includes in-frame clones alone and lacks a portion of them. Of roughly 51,000 clones listed, under 80% are singletons. This specimen consisted of peripheral blood mononuclear cells (PBMCs), obtained before the fourth cycle of nivolumab. The receptor source for this set is a human donor with classical Hodgkin lymphoma. The CDR3 runs from the conserved cysteine through the conserved F or W. A D gene is named only where the DNA matches it firmly.

D	J	V	CDR3
NA	TRBJ2-7	TRBV15	CATSRDLLTSYEQYF
NA	TRBJ1-1	TRBV6-5	CASSWRAGTEAFF
TRBD2	TRBJ2-1	TRBV9	CASNRDYGNEQFF
TRBD1	TRBJ2-3	TRBV5-1	CASSKTGEDTQYF
NA	TRBJ2-3	TRBV15	CATSEERSDTQYF
TRBD1	TRBJ1-5	TRBV2	CASSGQGGNQPQHF
TRBD2	TRBJ2-5	TRBV5-5	CASSHGTSGILETQYF
NA	TRBJ2-7	TRBV19	CASSLGGGHYEQYF
NA	TRBJ1-5	TRBV5-8	CASSYSNQPQHF
TRBD1	TRBJ2-1	TRBV6-5	CASSSRTGEQFF
NA	TRBJ1-4	TRBV12-5	CASGSGTTNEKLFF
NA	TRBJ1-1	TRBV27	CASSLKATGTKTEAFF
TRBD1	TRBJ1-1	TRBV7-2	CASSLGPQGYTEAFF
NA	TRBJ1-1	TRBV9	CASSVEGGGNTEAFF
TRBD2	TRBJ2-1	TRBV7-9	CASSPGLAGIYNEQFF
TRBD1	TRBJ2-3	TRBV7-2	CATQRGRGDTQYF
NA	TRBJ2-5	TRBV6-5	CASSYGQTQYF
NA	TRBJ1-2	TRBV4-1	CASSQGTAYYGYTF
NA	TRBJ2-7	TRBV7-3	CASSLGQGTYEQYF
NA	TRBJ2-2	TRBV28	CASSLGPGSYPGELFF
TRBD2	TRBJ2-7	TRBV11-2	CASSLGAGVSYEQYF
NA	TRBJ2-7	TRBV7-2	CASSLRWDHEQYF
TRBD1	TRBJ2-5	TRBV7-9	CASSQGTGTETQYF
NA	TRBJ1-4	TRBV6-1	CASLPPGGEKLFF
NA	TRBJ2-2	TRBV28	CASGRYTGELFF
NA	TRBJ2-7	TRBV25-1	CASSGRDRYYEQYF
NA	TRBJ1-1	TRBV28	CASSRPLSVEAFF
NA	TRBJ2-1	TRBV4-1	CASSQGPGTSYNEQFF
NA	TRBJ2-3	TRBV7-9	CASSPRLVVDTQYF
NA	TRBJ2-7	TRBV5-1	CASSLGVLTYEQYF
NA	TRBJ1-4	TRBV27	CASSGLGGSEKLFF
TRBD1	TRBJ1-4	TRBV4-1	CASSPRTGNEKLFF
NA	TRBJ2-2	TRBV15	CATRREGQNTGELFF
NA	TRBJ1-4	TRBV2	CASSVDSNPEKLFF
NA	TRBJ1-2	TRBV6-5	CASSYSSIGGSRGYTF
TRBD2	TRBJ2-7	TRBV19	CASTRTSGSYEQYF
NA	TRBJ2-5	TRBV10-3	CAISLTDQETQYF
NA	TRBJ1-1	TRBV9	CASSATWGTEAFF
TRBD2	TRBJ2-1	TRBV2	CASRFRLAGGPSEQFF
NA	TRBJ2-1	TRBV6-1	CASWDGYNEQFF
NA	TRBJ1-2	TRBV11-3	CASSLRPGVGYTF
TRBD1	TRBJ1-2	TRBV6-1	CASSENRDRGRVGGYTF
NA	TRBJ1-1	TRBV6-5	CASSYGMNTEAFF
NA	TRBJ1-1	TRBV7-3	CASSFLLNTEAFF
NA	TRBJ1-2	TRBV7-9	CASSRDRDYYGYTF
NA	TRBJ2-3	TRBV7-9	CASSLGPLGTDTQYF
TRBD1	TRBJ2-3	TRBV28	CASSLWRTGAVSDTQYF
NA	TRBJ2-1	TRBV21-1	CASSNRGQGAIEQFF
TRBD2	TRBJ2-5	TRBV7-7	CASSPGLAETQYF
NA	TRBJ2-1	TRBV14	CASSQESGGAGRTYNEQFF
NA	TRBJ1-5	TRBV2	CASLEERGQPQHF
NA	TRBJ1-1	TRBV18	CASSTGGLWVNTEAFF
TRBD2	TRBJ2-7	TRBV6-5	CASSLLGGAREQYF
NA	TRBJ1-1	TRBV7-2	CASSLMANTEAFF
NA	TRBJ2-7	TRBV2	CASNPYRDGSYEQYF
NA	TRBJ1-2	TRBV14	CASSHGPSYGYTF
NA	TRBJ2-2	TRBV19	CASSILGTLGELFF